Following are 12 T cell receptor beta chains from one sample sequenced in a study of shared clonotypes between healthy human individuals. Profiled with immunoSEQ multiplex PCR; TCRdb holds only in-frame clones, not every one. Of about 2.1 million clones in the sample, under 95% were seen once. Positive CCR7 selection of CD45RO-negative cells yielded the naive CD8 cells, and terminally differentiated effector memory CD45RA+ cells were excluded. The sequenced material came from naive CD8+ T cells from PBMCs. All receptors come from a man between 18 and 29 years old in good health. Some clones in this sample may be carry-over from other donors' samples.

This sequence joins TRBV7-2 and TRBJ2-7; D call uncertain. Germline V gene data show CDR1 as SGHTA and CDR2 as FQGNSA. This CDR3 comprises 16 residues. Trimming removed 5 bases at V and 3 bases at J, with 20 bases between. This CDR3 reads CASSLRTQDRFYEQYF. The CDR3 nucleotides are TGTGCCAGCAGCCTTAGGACCCAAGATCGCTTCTACGAGCAGTACTTC.

This chain connects TRBV6-1 to TRBJ2-7; 12 positions match TRBD2. The germline gives CDR1 MNHNS, CDR2 SASEGT. Germline trimming cut 4 bases from V and 4 bases from J; bases unmatched to any gene: 5. The CDR3 runs 15 residues. CDR3 loop: CASSVWLAGGYEQYF. The CDR3 DNA sequence: TGTGCCAGCAGTGTCTGGCTAGCGGGAGGGTACGAGCAGTACTTC.

The chain has TRBV19 and TRBJ2-7; 7 bases map to TRBD2. Unmatched junction bases numbered 8, after V lost 4 bases and J lost 2 bases. CDR3 size: 15 residues. Germline lookup yields CDR1 LNHDA and CDR2 SQIVND (reference sequence). CDR3 sequence reads: CASSTGLTLPYEQYF. The CDR3 DNA reads as TGTGCCAGTAGTACGGGACTAACACTCCCCTACGAGCAGTACTTC.

The chain uses TRBV5-6 and TRBJ2-2, with 8 bases that match TRBD1. The CDR3 consists of 17 residues. Germline CDR1 and CDR2: SGHDT and YYEEEE. V lost 4 bases, J lost 6 bases, and 14 bases stayed unmatched. CDR3 DNA sequence: TGTGCCAGCAGCATAGGGTTGTGGACAGGGAAGGCCGGGGAGCTGTTTTTT. Protein: CASSIGLWTGKAGELFF. Using reference TRBV5-6 and TRBJ2-2 for the parts outside the CDR3, the full variable domain is DAGVTQSPTHLIKTRGQQVTLRCSPKSGHDTVSWYQQALGQGPQFIFQYYEEEERQRGNFPDRFSGHQFPNYSSELNVNALLLGDSALYLCASSIGLWTGKAGELFFGEGSRLTVL.

The chain joins TRBV27 to TRBJ2-1; 8 bases are a match to TRBD2. Germline V gene data show CDR1 as MNHEY and CDR2 as SMNVEV (reference sequence). The CDR3 totals 12 residues. The J segment lost 10 bases and the V segment lost 5 bases, leaving 4 bases of the junction unmatched. The CDR3 protein is CASSPSGLEQFF. The CDR3 DNA reads TGTGCCAGCAGTCCTAGCGGGTTAGAGCAGTTCTTC.

As concerns this clone: Other DNA sequences from this sample encode an identical CDR3 as well. The chain couples TRBV7-9 to TRBJ2-2; no clear D gene. Per germline, CDR1 SEHNR and CDR2 FQNEAQ (reference sequence). Trimming removed 8 bases at V and 1 base at J, with 5 bases between. This CDR3 contains 12 residues. The CDR3 nucleotides read TGTGCCAGCTCGGGGAACACCGGGGAGCTGTTTTTT. It yields the protein CASSGNTGELFF.

J is TRBJ2-1 and V is TRBV5-8; 12 positions match TRBD2. Germline CDR1 and CDR2: SGHTS and YDEGEE. The CDR3 extends over 18 amino acids. Germline trimming cut 0 bases from V and 5 bases from J; bases unmatched to any gene: 9. Written as DNA, the CDR3 is TGTGCCAGCAGCTTGGGGACTAGCGGGATATTAGTACACAATGAGCAGTTCTTC. Its translation is CASSLGTSGILVHNEQFF.

This chain links TRBV5-6 with TRBJ2-5; D is unclear. Trimming stripped 2 bases from V and 5 bases from J, with 4 bases between. Germline CDR1 SGHDT, CDR2 YYEEEE. This CDR3 is built from 11 residues. The CDR3 coding sequence is TGTGCCAGCAGCTTCGCGGAGACCCAGTACTTC. Translating it yields CASSFAETQYF.

This chain joins TRBV4-2 and TRBJ2-1, with TRBD2 identical over 11 bases. CDR1 and CDR2 (germline): LGHNA, YNFKEQ. Losses at the gene ends were 0 bases for V and 0 bases for J; bases not matched to a gene: 4. The CDR3 contains 18 residues. The CDR3 DNA follows: TGTGCCAGCAGCCAAGACCTAGCGGGAGGAAGCTCCTACAATGAGCAGTTCTTC. Amino acids: CASSQDLAGGSSYNEQFF.

The V gene is TRBV18, the J gene TRBJ2-3; 8 nucleotides match TRBD1. Germline V gene sequence: CDR1 KGHSH, CDR2 LQKENI. V shed 4 bases and J 4 bases; nucleotides not matched to a gene: 7. This CDR3 region has 15 residues. The CDR3 DNA sequence: TGTGCCAGCTCACATACAGGGGGAGGCGCAGATACGCAGTATTTT. Translating gives CASSHTGGGADTQYF.

The chain recombines TRBV9 with TRBJ2-7; 14 positions agree with TRBD2. The CDR3 consists of 15 residues. The V segment lost 2 bases and the J segment 6 bases; nucleotides outside the gene matches: 4. Germline V gives CDR1 SGDLS, CDR2 YYNGEE. CDR3 sequence reads: CASSVGTSGRREQYF. The DNA of the CDR3 is TGTGCCAGCAGCGTTGGGACTAGCGGGAGACGCGAGCAGTACTTC.

This chain links TRBV5-1 with TRBJ1-2, with no clear D. Trimming stripped 0 bases from V and 2 bases from J, with 11 bases between. Germline assignment: CDR1 SGHRS and CDR2 YFSETQ. The CDR3 loop spans 15 amino acids. CDR3 nucleotide sequence: TGCGCCAGCAGCTTGGGGATTGGGGAAAACTATGGCTACACCTTC. This codes for CASSLGIGENYGYTF.